Following are 23 T cell receptor beta chains from one sample sequenced in a study of PD-1 blockade in classical Hodgkin lymphoma. Autologous stem cell transplantation was followed by relapse in every patient, and brentuximab vedotin exposure varied. Assay: immunoSEQ multiplex PCR; the TCRdb copy retains only in-frame clones and omits some. The sample shows some 10,000 clones, roughly 76% of them seen only once. This specimen consisted of peripheral blood mononuclear cells (PBMCs), obtained at baseline. The receptors derive from a human donor with classical Hodgkin lymphoma.

This CDR3 is CASANFRTDTQYF. The CDR3 DNA is TGTGCCAGCGCAAACTTCCGCACAGATACGCAGTATTTT. The V gene is TRBV6-5, the J gene TRBJ2-3; D gene uncertain. Deletions cut 8 bases from V and 1 base from J, with 10 bases between. There are 13 residues in the CDR3. CDR1 and CDR2 (germline): MNHEY, SVGAGI.

The V and J genes are TRBV10-3 and TRBJ1-1; D is ambiguous. Germline CDR1 and CDR2: ENHRY and SYGVKD. The ends were cut back, 1 base at V and 5 bases at J, with 2 bases in the middle. This CDR3 has 11 amino acids. CDR3 nucleotide sequence: TGTGCCATCAGTGAGTTTACTGAAGCTTTCTTT. Protein: CAISEFTEAFF.

The chain employs TRBV19 and TRBJ2-1; no clear D gene. This CDR3 contains 14 residues. CDR1 LNHDA and CDR2 SQIVND come from the germline V gene (reference sequence). V was pared by 7 bases and J by 6 bases, with 16 bases between. The CDR3 loop reads CASNDKRSVNEQFF. Written as DNA, the CDR3 is TGTGCCAGTAACGACAAAAGATCTGTCAATGAGCAGTTCTTC.

The chain recombines TRBV6-5 with TRBJ2-1; 11 bases are a match to TRBD2. There are 16 residues in the CDR3. The V and J ends lost 1 base and 7 bases, in that order; junction bases with no gene match: 6. Germline V gives CDR1 MNHEY, CDR2 SVGAGI. CDR3 in amino acids: CASSYLGTSGTNEQFF. In DNA form, the CDR3 reads TGTGCCAGCAGTTACTTGGGGACTAGCGGTACAAATGAGCAGTTCTTC.

The J gene is TRBJ2-3, the V gene TRBV7-9; 8 bases line up with TRBD1. The CDR3 consists of 14 residues. The junction had 2 bases not matched to a gene; V was cut back by 2 bases and J by 4 bases. CDR1 SEHNR and CDR2 FQNEAQ come from the germline V gene (reference sequence). The CDR3 sequence is CASSLQGAADTQYF. For the CDR3, the DNA is TGTGCCAGCAGCTTACAGGGGGCGGCAGATACGCAGTATTTT.

The chain has TRBV10-3 and TRBJ2-1; TRBD1 agrees at 12 bases. The V gene end was trimmed by 6 bases and the J gene end by 6 bases; junction bases not matched to a gene: 6. The CDR3 length is 15 residues. Germline V gene lookup returns CDR1 ENHRY and CDR2 SYGVKD. The DNA of the CDR3 is TGTGCCATCAGCCCGGGACAGGGGGCTGTCAATGAGCAGTTCTTC. Protein: CAISPGQGAVNEQFF.

V is TRBV5-1 and J is TRBJ2-1, with D uncertain. The germline V gene encodes CDR1 SGHRS and CDR2 YFSETQ. The CDR3 is 13 residues long. The V end was cut by 4 bases, the J end by 1 base, with 6 bases between. The CDR3 reads CASSEQSYNEQFF. Written as DNA, the CDR3 is TGCGCCAGCAGCGAACAGTCCTACAATGAGCAGTTCTTC.

The J gene is TRBJ2-6, the V gene TRBV4-1; 8 nucleotides line up with TRBD1. The germline V gene has CDR1 MGHRA and CDR2 YSYEKL. This CDR3 has 16 amino acids. With V trimmed by 4 bases and J by 1 base, 3 bases remained unmatched. CDR3 nucleotides: TGCGCCAGCAGCCTTGGACAGGGATCTGGGGCCAACGTCCTGACTTTC. Translating it yields CASSLGQGSGANVLTF.

This chain joins TRBV4-1 and TRBJ2-7, with 10 bases fitting TRBD2. This CDR3 is 16 amino acids long. The J segment lost 4 bases and the V segment lost 5 bases, leaving 11 bases of the junction unmatched. Germline CDR1 is MGHRA and CDR2 is YSYEKL. CDR3 DNA sequence: TGCGCCAGCAGCGCAACTAGCGGGACTAGTTCATACGAGCAGTACTTC. Protein sequence: CASSATSGTSSYEQYF.

This clone was recorded a few times. The CDR3 spells CASSQDGEGYYGYTF. In DNA form, the CDR3 reads TGCGCCAGCAGCCAAGATGGAGAGGGCTACTATGGCTACACCTTC. The V call is TRBV4-1, the J call TRBJ1-2; no reliable D call. Germline values: CDR1 MGHRA, CDR2 YSYEKL. Trimming shortened V by 0 bases and J by 3 bases, and 11 bases separated the two germline ends. This CDR3 is built from 15 residues.

The genes are TRBV19 and TRBJ2-3, with 8 nucleotides matching TRBD2. CDR1 is LNHDA, CDR2 SQIVND, per germline (reference sequence). After removal of 7 bases from V and 0 bases from J, the junction contained 12 bases not matched to a gene. The CDR3 spans 17 residues. CDR3 sequence (DNA): TGTGCCAGTAAACCTCCCTGGGGACTAGAAAGCACAGATACGCAGTATTTT. It is translated as CASKPPWGLESTDTQYF. Drawing the rest from reference TRBV19 and TRBJ2-3, the complete variable domain is DGGITQSPKYLFRKEGQNVTLSCEQNLNHDAMYWYRQDPGQGLRLIYYSQIVNDFQKGDIAEGYSVSREKKESFPLTVTSAQKNPTAFYLCASKPPWGLESTDTQYFGPGTRLTVL.

This sequence joins TRBV13 and TRBJ1-1, with D perhaps matching TRBD1 (5 bases). The V end lost 8 bases, the J end lost 0 bases, and 13 bases lay between the germline ends. The length of the CDR3 is 14 residues. Germline CDR1 PRHDT, CDR2 FYEKMQ (reference sequence). CDR3 protein: CASRTGLVNTEAFF. In DNA, the CDR3 is TGTGCCAGCCGAACAGGTCTCGTGAACACTGAAGCTTTCTTT.

The chain joins TRBV30 to TRBJ1-1; maybe TRBD1 (5 bases). CDR3 length equals 16 residues. V shed 4 bases and J shed 1 base, with 19 bases lying between them. CDR1 and CDR2 (germline): GTSNPN, SVGIG (reference sequence). This CDR3 reads CAWTDGMWQGNTEAFF. In DNA, the CDR3 is TGTGCCTGGACGGACGGTATGTGGCAGGGGAACACTGAAGCTTTCTTT.

The DNA of the CDR3 is TGTGCCACCAGCCGCTCGAAATTACCACTAGTCGATACGCAGTATTTT. Its protein product is CATSRSKLPLVDTQYF. The genes are TRBV15 and TRBJ2-3; TRBD2 is a possible D gene (5 bases). The V and J ends lost 5 bases and 6 bases respectively, with 21 bases between them. Germline V gene lookup returns CDR1 LNHNV and CDR2 YYDKDF (reference sequence). This CDR3 region has 16 residues.

This clone showed up just a few times. This chain joins TRBV29-1 and TRBJ2-5, with no clear D. Trimming pared 4 bases from V and 5 bases from J, leaving 11 bases between. The CDR3 extends over 12 amino acids. The germline V gene encodes CDR1 SQVTM and CDR2 ANQGSEA. CDR3 sequence reads: CSVARQGETQYF. In nucleotides, the CDR3 is TGCAGCGTTGCCCGACAAGGGGAGACCCAGTACTTC.

This clone was seen a few times. The chain couples TRBV7-8 to TRBJ2-7; 9 nucleotides line up with TRBD2. CDR3 size: 15 residues. Germline CDR1 is SGHVS and CDR2 is FQNEAQ. Trimming removed 5 bases from V and 3 bases from J; junction bases left unmatched: 8. CDR3 in DNA: TGTGCCAGCAGCCCTCGGACTAGCGCAAACTACGAGCAGTACTTC. Translated: CASSPRTSANYEQYF.

This chain uses TRBV29-1 with TRBJ2-2; 13 bases map to TRBD2. V dropped 5 bases and J dropped 7; count of bases not matched to a gene: 7. The CDR3 has 15 residues. Per germline, CDR1 SQVTM and CDR2 ANQGSEA. The CDR3 bases are TGCAGCGTTACTATAGGGACTAGCGGGATCGGGGAGCTGTTTTTT. Its protein is CSVTIGTSGIGELFF.

CDR3 sequence (DNA): TGTGCCAGCAGTTTAGGGACTCCTTCGAACACCGGGGAGCTGTTTTTT. This gives the protein CASSLGTPSNTGELFF. V and J are TRBV27 and TRBJ2-2, with D perhaps TRBD2 (6 bases). With 2 bases removed from V and 0 bases from J, the gap between germline ends came to 10 bases. The germline V gene has CDR1 MNHEY and CDR2 SMNVEV (reference sequence). CDR3 length equals 16 residues.

The chain employs TRBV4-1 and TRBJ1-3; unclear D gene. Between the trimmed V and J ends, which lost 1 base and 4 bases, there was a span of 8 bases. In germline, CDR1 is MGHRA, CDR2 YSYEKL. The CDR3 consists of 14 residues. The CDR3 spells CASSQGSSGNTIYF. As DNA, the CDR3 is TGCGCCAGCAGCCAAGGTAGTTCGGGAAACACCATATATTTT.

The rearrangement links TRBV19 to TRBJ2-2; D is uncertain. The germline V and J ends were trimmed by 6 bases and 4 bases, with 12 bases remaining between them. The CDR3 consists of 14 residues. The germline gives CDR1 LNHDA, CDR2 SQIVND (reference sequence). This CDR3 reads CASSTLRPTGELFF. The DNA for the CDR3 is TGTGCCAGTAGCACGCTACGGCCCACCGGGGAGCTGTTTTTT.

The rearrangement uses TRBV5-1 and TRBJ2-7; 12 bases map to TRBD2. V lost 0 bases and J lost 1; bases outside the gene matches: 2. CDR3 length: 16 residues. The germline V gene has CDR1 SGHRS and CDR2 YFSETQ. The CDR3 region has the DNA TGCGCCAGCAGCTTGGGGCTAGCGGGAGGGTCCTACGAGCAGTACTTC. Its protein is CASSLGLAGGSYEQYF.

V and J are TRBV6-6 and TRBJ2-7; tentative D call: TRBD2 (5 bases). This CDR3 contains 15 residues. Trimming took 2 bases from V and 0 from J, leaving 11 bases between them. Germline loops: CDR1 MNHNY, CDR2 SVGAGI (reference sequence). CDR3 loop: CASSYMGARSYEQYF. The CDR3 DNA reads TGTGCCAGCAGTTACATGGGAGCCCGCTCCTACGAGCAGTACTTC.

J is TRBJ1-2 and V is TRBV6-1, with D perhaps TRBD1 (6 bases). V was clipped by 2 bases and J by 8 bases, with 15 bases between them. CDR1 MNHNS and CDR2 SASEGT come from the germline V gene. The CDR3 totals 14 residues. The CDR3 loop is CASSESGQLWGYTF. CDR3 bases: TGTGCCAGCAGTGAATCTGGACAGCTCTGGGGCTACACCTTC.